This T cell receptor (beta chain) comes out of a study of blood T cell repertoires in COVID-19. Study as a whole: T cells, B-cell-depleted T cells, or PBMCs supplied cDNA or gDNA.

This clone came up a few times. Methods used by the authors: Reference gene primers were amplified, and this amplification served to estimate nucleated cell counts. Libraries were prepared by immunoSEQ multiplex PCR; TCRdb keeps only in-frame clonotypes and omits some of them. D and trimming come from the DNA, and the V and J calls and clone size come from that table. The table has some 73,000 clones, approximately 77% seen once; the top ten hold approximately 2.5%. This receptor was obtained from a man aged 65-85 years with COVID-19, enrolled during active disease. The specimen was peripheral blood.

CDR3 in amino acids: CASSPDRDTYGYTF. The CDR3 region has the DNA TGTGCCAGCAGCCCGGACAGGGATACTTATGGCTACACCTTC. The chain recombines TRBV3-1 (or the pseudogene TRBV3-2) with TRBJ1-2, with 8 bases identical to TRBD1. Germline values: CDR1 LGHDT, CDR2 YNNKEL (reference sequence). Unmatched junction bases numbered 6, after V lost 4 bases and J lost 5 bases. The CDR3 runs 14 residues.